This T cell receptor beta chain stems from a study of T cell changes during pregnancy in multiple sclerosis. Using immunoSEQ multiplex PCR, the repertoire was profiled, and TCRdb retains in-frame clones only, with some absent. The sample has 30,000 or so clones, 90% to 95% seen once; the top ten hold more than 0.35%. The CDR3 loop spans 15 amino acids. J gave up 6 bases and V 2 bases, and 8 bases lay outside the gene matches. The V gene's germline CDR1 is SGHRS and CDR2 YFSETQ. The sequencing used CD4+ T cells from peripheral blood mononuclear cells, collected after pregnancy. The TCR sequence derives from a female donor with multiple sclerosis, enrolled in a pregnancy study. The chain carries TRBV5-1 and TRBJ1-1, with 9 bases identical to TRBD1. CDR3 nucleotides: TGCGCCAGCAGCTTTGGGACAGGGAGGTACTCTGAAGCTTTCTTT. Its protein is CASSFGTGRYSEAFF.